This T cell receptor beta chain came from a study of blood T cell repertoires in COVID-19. Overall study: Acute-phase and convalescent COVID-19 samples originated in the United States, Italy and Spain.

Individuals in the exposed group had encountered a COVID-19 case within 2 weeks preceding study entry. Sequencing was performed with immunoSEQ multiplex PCR; in TCRdb, only in-frame clones are kept and a portion is missing. The sample holds some 190,000 clones; 70% to 80% are singletons and the top ten take approximately 15%. This TCR derives from a man in his sixties who had been exposed to COVID-19. Sequenced sample: PBMCs or T cells enriched from blood (not recorded which).

CDR3 bases: TGTGCCAGCAGTTTCAAGGACAGAACCGAGCAGTACTTC. Translation gives CASSFKDRTEQYF. The chain joins TRBV6-5 to TRBJ2-7; maybe TRBD1 (6 bases). This CDR3 spans 13 amino acids. Germline V lookup: CDR1 MNHEY, CDR2 SVGAGI. The V end was cut by 4 bases, the J end by 6 bases, with 13 bases between.